Listed here are 9 T cell receptor beta chains from one sample, sequenced in a study of post-analysis software for immune sequencing data. Study conclusions and caveats: In patients, about five TRBV segments were more frequent than in controls, with TRBV5-6, TRBV5-1 and TRBV20-1 among them.

For these TCRs, the target antigens are not known. The authors incorporated unique molecular identifiers into the TCR beta cDNA libraries. TCRdb reprocessed the PCR reads via MiXCR and lists one record per CDR3 protein. The sample gives about 460,000 distinct CDR3 sequences, roughly 46% of which show up once; 9% to 13% is in the top ten. Sequencing was performed on blood. The receptors here all came from a girl between 5 and 17 years old with multiple sclerosis.

The genes are TRBV20-1 and TRBJ2-1, with D tentatively TRBD1 or TRBD2 (7 bases each). The ends were cut back, 3 bases at V and 7 bases at J, with 13 bases in the middle. The germline V gene encodes CDR1 DFQATT and CDR2 SNEGSKA (reference sequence). The CDR3 spans 13 residues. The CDR3 reads CSARQGGWNEQFF. DNA of the CDR3: TGCAGTGCTAGGCAGGGGGGGTGGAATGAGCAGTTCTTC.

The rearrangement uses TRBV29-1 and TRBJ2-1; D may correspond to TRBD1 or TRBD2 (5 bases each). The V and J ends lost 5 bases and 4 bases respectively, with 15 bases between them. CDR3 size: 14 residues. CDR1 and CDR2 (germline): SQVTM, ANQGSEA. CDR3 loop: CSVNLGELYNEQFF. In DNA, the CDR3 is TGCAGCGTTAATTTGGGGGAGCTTTACAATGAGCAGTTCTTC.

For this clonotype: The junction and the germline gene differ at one end; a read error may be behind it. The genes are TRBV9 and TRBJ1-6, with 8 positions matching TRBD1. CDR3 length equals 14 residues. Germline V gene sequence: CDR1 SGDLS, CDR2 YYNGEE. CDR3 bases: TGTGCCAGCAGCCGACAGGGGAATAATCCACCCCTCCACTTT. Its protein is CASSRQGNNPPLHF.

This clonotype was seen just once. The chain has TRBV20-1 and TRBJ2-7; possibly TRBD2 for D (5 bases). V was trimmed by 4 bases and J by 2 bases, leaving 18 bases between them. The CDR3 totals 15 residues. Looked up from germline, CDR1 is DFQATT and CDR2 is SNEGSKA (reference sequence). The CDR3 region has the DNA TGCAGTGCTAAAGGACTCCCCGTACGTCCCTACGAGCAGTACTTC. It specifies CSAKGLPVRPYEQYF.

The genes are TRBV28 and TRBJ1-5, with 11 bases matching TRBD1. The CDR3 runs 17 residues. Losses at the gene ends were 3 bases for V and 11 bases for J; bases not matched to a gene: 15. Germline V gene sequence: CDR1 MDHEN, CDR2 SYDVKM. DNA for the CDR3: TGTGCCAGCAGTTTCGCGGGTGGACAGGGGGCGCTGGGGGCCCAGCATTTT. It codes for CASSFAGGQGALGAQHF.

V usage is TRBV4-2 and J usage is TRBJ2-7; TRBD2 agrees at 7 bases. Germline V CDR1 and CDR2: LGHNA, YNFKEQ. This CDR3 is 17 amino acids long. V was clipped by 0 bases and J by 7 bases; unmatched bases: 15. CDR3 nucleotide sequence: TGTGCCAGCAGCCAAGACCGGGGGAGGGTCTCTTACAATGAGCAGTACTTC. This encodes CASSQDRGRVSYNEQYF.

This clonotype was seen a single time. The rearrangement joins TRBV28 to TRBJ2-7; 9 bases are a match to TRBD1. The CDR3 totals 14 residues. The V and J ends lost 6 bases and 4 bases, in that order; junction bases with no gene match: 7. In germline, CDR1 is MDHEN, CDR2 SYDVKM. In nucleotides, the CDR3 is TGTGCCAGCAGACCACAGGGGGCGCAGTACGAGCAGTACTTC. Its protein product is CASRPQGAQYEQYF. Based on the CDR3 plus reference TRBV28 and TRBJ2-7, the full variable domain is DVKVTQSSRYLVKRTGEKVFLECVQDMDHENMFWYRQDPGLGLRLIYFSYDVKMKEKGDIPEGYSVSREKKERFSLILESASTNQTSMYLCASRPQGAQYEQYFGPGTRLTVT.

CDR3 loop: CASSYSLFDEQFF. CDR3 bases: TGTGCCAGCAGTTACTCCCTCTTCGATGAGCAGTTCTTC. The V and J genes are TRBV6-5 and TRBJ2-1, with no clear D. Germline loops: CDR1 MNHEY, CDR2 SVGAGI. With 0 bases removed from V and 8 bases from J, the gap between germline ends came to 8 bases. The CDR3 length is 13 residues.

This clonotype was found once. The V and J genes are TRBV7-9 and TRBJ2-7; weak D call: TRBD2 (5 bases). The end of the DNA fits TRBJ2-5 better, so the J call may be wrong. Per the germline V gene, CDR1 is SEHNR and CDR2 is FQNEAQ (reference sequence). The length of the CDR3 is 13 residues. The CDR3 region is CASSEIMWETQYF. CDR3 DNA sequence: TGTGCCAGTAGCGAAATAATGTGGGAGACCCAGTACTTC.